This T cell receptor (beta chain) stems from a study of T cells in Graves' hyperthyroidism and ophthalmopathy. The overall study: Sampling of peripheral blood happened at initial diagnosis, prior to any treatment. Study results and caveats: Progression to ophthalmopathy was predicted a median of approximately 6.4 months early. In the analysis, a 13 V-J model separated ophthalmopathy from stable hyperthyroidism.

V was pared by 5 bases and J by 6 bases, with 9 bases of the junction left unmatched. This CDR3 has 14 amino acids. This clonotype was picked up many times. The antigen remains undetermined. The source material, RNA transcripts, was used to amplify TCR beta CDR3 regions. TCR CDR3 regions were first amplified by RT-PCR with HTBI primers. One entry per CDR3 protein, called by TCRdb with MiXCR from the multiplex PCR reads. The sample records more than 500,000 distinct CDR3 sequences, 16% being singletons. The authors obtained PBMCs from around 11 ml of fresh peripheral blood. V and J are TRBV12-3 or TRBV12-4 and TRBJ1-1; 7 bases line up with TRBD1. The sequenced sample was blood. The sequence was collected from a woman aged 25-40 years with Graves' ophthalmopathy. The CDR3 is CASSVLGTVAEAFF. The CDR3 DNA reads TGTGCCAGCAGTGTCCTTGGGACAGTCGCTGAAGCTTTCTTT.